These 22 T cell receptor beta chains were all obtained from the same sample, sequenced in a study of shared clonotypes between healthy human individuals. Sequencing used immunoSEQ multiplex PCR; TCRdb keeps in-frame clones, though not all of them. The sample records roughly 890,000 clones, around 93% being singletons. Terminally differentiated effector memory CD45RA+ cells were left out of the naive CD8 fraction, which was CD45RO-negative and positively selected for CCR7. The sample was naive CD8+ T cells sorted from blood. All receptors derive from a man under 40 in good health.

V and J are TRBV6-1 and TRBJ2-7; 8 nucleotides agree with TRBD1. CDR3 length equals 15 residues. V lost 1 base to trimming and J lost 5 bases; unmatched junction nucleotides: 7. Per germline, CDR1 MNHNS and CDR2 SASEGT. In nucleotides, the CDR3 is TGTGCCAGCAGTGAAGGGCAGGGGGCAACAAACGAGCAGTACTTC. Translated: CASSEGQGATNEQYF.

The CDR3 spells CASIPGYTF. The DNA of the CDR3 is TGTGCCAGCATCCCTGGCTACACCTTC. The V call is TRBV6-1, the J call TRBJ1-2; no reliable D call. The germline V gene encodes CDR1 MNHNS and CDR2 SASEGT. This CDR3 is built from 9 residues. Trimming cost V 7 bases and J 7 bases, with 4 bases left between them.

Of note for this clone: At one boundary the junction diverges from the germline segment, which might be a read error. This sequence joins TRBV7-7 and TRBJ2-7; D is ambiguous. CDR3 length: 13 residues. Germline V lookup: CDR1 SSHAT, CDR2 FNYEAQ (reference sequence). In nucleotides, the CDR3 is TGTGCTAGCAGCTTATCGGTAGGGTACGAGCAGTACTTC. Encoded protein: CASSLSVGYEQYF.

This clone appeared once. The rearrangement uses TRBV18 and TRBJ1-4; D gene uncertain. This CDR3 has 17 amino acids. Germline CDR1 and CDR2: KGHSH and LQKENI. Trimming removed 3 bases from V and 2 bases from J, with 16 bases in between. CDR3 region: CASSPGPKWWTNEKLFF. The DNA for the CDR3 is TGTGCCAGCTCACCTGGGCCCAAGTGGTGGACTAATGAAAAACTGTTTTTT.

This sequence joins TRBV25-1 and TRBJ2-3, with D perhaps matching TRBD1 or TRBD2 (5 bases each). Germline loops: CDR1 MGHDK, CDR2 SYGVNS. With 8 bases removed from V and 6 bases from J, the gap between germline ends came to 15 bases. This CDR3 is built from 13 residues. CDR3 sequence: CASQAGRGDTQYF. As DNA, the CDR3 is TGTGCCAGCCAGGCAGGCCGGGGCGATACGCAGTATTTT.

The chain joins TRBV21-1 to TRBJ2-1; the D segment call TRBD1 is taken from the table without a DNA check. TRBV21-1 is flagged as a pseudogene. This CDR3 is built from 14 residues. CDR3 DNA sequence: TGTGCCATCCCTCGGGACAGGGGGAACAATGAGCAGTTCTTC. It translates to CAIPRDRGNNEQFF.

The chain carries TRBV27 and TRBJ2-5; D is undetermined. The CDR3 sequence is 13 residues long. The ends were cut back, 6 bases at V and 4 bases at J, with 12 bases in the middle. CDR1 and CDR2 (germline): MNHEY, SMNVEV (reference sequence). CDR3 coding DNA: TGTGCCAGCAGAAACGGCGAACTAGAGACCCAGTACTTC. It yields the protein CASRNGELETQYF.

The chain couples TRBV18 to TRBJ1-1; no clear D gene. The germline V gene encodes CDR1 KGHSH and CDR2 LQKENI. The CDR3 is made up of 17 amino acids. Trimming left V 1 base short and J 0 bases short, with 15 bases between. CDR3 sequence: CASSPRPGPNLNTEAFF. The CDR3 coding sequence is TGTGCCAGCTCACCACGCCCGGGTCCGAATCTGAACACTGAAGCTTTCTTT.

The CDR3 sequence: CASSPPGQGNEQFF. The CDR3 DNA is TGCGCCAGCAGCCCACCGGGACAAGGCAATGAGCAGTTCTTC. The chain joins TRBV4-1 to TRBJ2-1; D might be TRBD1 (6 bases). This CDR3 has 14 residues. Per the germline V gene, CDR1 is MGHRA and CDR2 is YSYEKL. V lost 4 bases to trimming and J lost 6 bases, with 13 bases between them.

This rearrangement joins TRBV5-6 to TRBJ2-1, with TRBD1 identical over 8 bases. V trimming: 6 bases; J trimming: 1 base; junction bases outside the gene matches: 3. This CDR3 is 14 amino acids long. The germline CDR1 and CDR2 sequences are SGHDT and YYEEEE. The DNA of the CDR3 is TGTGCCAGCATCGACAGGGGTTCCTACAATGAGCAGTTCTTC. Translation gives CASIDRGSYNEQFF.

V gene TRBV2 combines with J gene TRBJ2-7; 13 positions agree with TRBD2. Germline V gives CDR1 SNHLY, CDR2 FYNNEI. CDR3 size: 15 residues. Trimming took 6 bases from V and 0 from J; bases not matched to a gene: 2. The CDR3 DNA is TGTGCCAGCAGGGGACTAGCGGGAACCTCCTACGAGCAGTACTTC. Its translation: CASRGLAGTSYEQYF. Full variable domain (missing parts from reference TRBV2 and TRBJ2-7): EPEVTQTPSHQVTQMGQEVILRCVPISNHLYFYWYRQILGQKVEFLVSFYNNEISEKSEIFDDQFSVERPDGSNFTLKIRSTKLEDSAMYFCASRGLAGTSYEQYFGPGTRLTVT.

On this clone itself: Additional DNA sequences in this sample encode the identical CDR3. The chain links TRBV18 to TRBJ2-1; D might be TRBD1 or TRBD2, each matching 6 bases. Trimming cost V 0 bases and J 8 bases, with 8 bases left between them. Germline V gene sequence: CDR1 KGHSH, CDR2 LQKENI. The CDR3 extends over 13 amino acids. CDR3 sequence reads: CASSPPGGYEQFF. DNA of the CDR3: TGTGCCAGCTCACCACCGGGGGGCTATGAGCAGTTCTTC.

The CDR3 spells CASSSEDREYEQYF. CDR3 nucleotides: TGTGCCAGCAGCTCCGAGGACAGGGAGTACGAGCAGTACTTC. V gene TRBV11-2 combines with J gene TRBJ2-7, with 8 bases matching TRBD1. CDR3 length equals 14 residues. Germline V lookup: CDR1 SGHAT, CDR2 FQNNGV. The V and J ends lost 4 bases and 4 bases, in that order; junction bases with no gene match: 6. The variable domain in full, completed from reference TRBV11-2 and TRBJ2-7, reads EAGVAQSPRYKIIEKRQSVAFWCNPISGHATLYWYQQILGQGPKLLIQFQNNGVVDDSQLPKDRFSAERLKGVDSTLKIQPAKLEDSAVYLCASSSEDREYEQYFGPGTRLTVT.

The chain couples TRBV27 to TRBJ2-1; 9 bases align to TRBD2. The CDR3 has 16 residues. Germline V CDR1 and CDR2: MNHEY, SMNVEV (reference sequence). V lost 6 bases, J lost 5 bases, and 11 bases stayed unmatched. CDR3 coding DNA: TGTGCCAGCAGCAGACTAGCGGAGGTGAGGCACAATGAGCAGTTCTTC. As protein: CASSRLAEVRHNEQFF.

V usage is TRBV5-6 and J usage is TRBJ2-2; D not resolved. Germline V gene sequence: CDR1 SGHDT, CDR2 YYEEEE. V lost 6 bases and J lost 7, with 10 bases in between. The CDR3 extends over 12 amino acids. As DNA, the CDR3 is TGTGCCAGCACCTTAGGGTTCGGGGAGCTGTTTTTT. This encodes CASTLGFGELFF.

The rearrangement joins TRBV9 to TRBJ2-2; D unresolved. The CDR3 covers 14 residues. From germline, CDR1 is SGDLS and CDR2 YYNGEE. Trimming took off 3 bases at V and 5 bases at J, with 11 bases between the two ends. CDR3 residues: CASSARLLTGELFF. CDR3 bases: TGTGCCAGCAGCGCTAGGCTACTTACCGGGGAGCTGTTTTTT.

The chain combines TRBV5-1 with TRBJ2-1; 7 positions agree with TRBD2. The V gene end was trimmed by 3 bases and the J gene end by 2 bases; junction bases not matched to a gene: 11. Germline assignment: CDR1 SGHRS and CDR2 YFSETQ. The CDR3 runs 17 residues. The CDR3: CASSSESAGRPYNEQFF. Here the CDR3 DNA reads TGCGCCAGCAGCTCAGAATCAGCGGGAAGACCCTACAATGAGCAGTTCTTC.

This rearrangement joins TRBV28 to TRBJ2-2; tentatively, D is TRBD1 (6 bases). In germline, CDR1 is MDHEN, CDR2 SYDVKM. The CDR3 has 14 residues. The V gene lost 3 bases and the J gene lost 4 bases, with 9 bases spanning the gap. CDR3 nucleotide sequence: TGTGCCAGCAGTTTTCAGACAGGCACCGGGGAGCTGTTTTTT. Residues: CASSFQTGTGELFF.

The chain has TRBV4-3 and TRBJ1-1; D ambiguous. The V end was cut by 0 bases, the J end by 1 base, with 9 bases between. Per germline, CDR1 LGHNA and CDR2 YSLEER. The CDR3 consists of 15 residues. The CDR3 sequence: CASSQDSRGNTEAFF. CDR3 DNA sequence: TGCGCCAGCAGCCAAGATTCCCGGGGGAACACTGAAGCTTTCTTT.

CDR3 in amino acids: CASSEMGRVDEQYF. The CDR3 coding sequence is TGTGCCAGCAGTGAAATGGGGCGCGTCGACGAGCAGTACTTC. The chain uses TRBV6-1 and TRBJ2-7; tentatively, D is TRBD1 (5 bases). The CDR3 consists of 14 residues. Germline-derived CDR1 and CDR2 are MNHNS and SASEGT. Trimming left V 2 bases short and J 5 bases short, with 13 bases between.

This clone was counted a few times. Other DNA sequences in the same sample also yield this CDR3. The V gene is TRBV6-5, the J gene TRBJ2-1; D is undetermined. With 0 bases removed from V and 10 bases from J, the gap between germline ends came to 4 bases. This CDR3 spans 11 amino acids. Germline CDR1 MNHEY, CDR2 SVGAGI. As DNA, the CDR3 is TGTGCCAGCAGTTACTCCGGGGAGCAGTTCTTC. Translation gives CASSYSGEQFF.

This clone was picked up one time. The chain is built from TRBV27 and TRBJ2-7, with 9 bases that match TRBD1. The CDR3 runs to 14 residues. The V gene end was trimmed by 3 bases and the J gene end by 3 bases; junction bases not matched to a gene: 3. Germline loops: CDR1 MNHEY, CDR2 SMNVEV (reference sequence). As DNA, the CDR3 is TGTGCCAGCAGTTTTACAGGGGGCAACTACGAGCAGTACTTC. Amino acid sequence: CASSFTGGNYEQYF.